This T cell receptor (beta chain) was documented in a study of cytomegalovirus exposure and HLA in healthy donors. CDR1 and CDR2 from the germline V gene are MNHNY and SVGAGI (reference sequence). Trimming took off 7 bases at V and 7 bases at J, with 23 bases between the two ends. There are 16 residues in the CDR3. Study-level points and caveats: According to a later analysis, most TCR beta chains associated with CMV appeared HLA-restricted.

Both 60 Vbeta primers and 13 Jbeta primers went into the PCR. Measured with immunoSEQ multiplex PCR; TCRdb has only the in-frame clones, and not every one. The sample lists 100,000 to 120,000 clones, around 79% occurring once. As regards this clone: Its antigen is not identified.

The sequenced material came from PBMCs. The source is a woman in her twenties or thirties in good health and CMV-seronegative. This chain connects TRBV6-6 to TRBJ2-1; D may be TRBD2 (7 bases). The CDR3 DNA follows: TGTGCCAGCACTCCGAGAGCCGGGGGGCGCTTTAATGAGCAGTTCTTC. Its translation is CASTPRAGGRFNEQFF.